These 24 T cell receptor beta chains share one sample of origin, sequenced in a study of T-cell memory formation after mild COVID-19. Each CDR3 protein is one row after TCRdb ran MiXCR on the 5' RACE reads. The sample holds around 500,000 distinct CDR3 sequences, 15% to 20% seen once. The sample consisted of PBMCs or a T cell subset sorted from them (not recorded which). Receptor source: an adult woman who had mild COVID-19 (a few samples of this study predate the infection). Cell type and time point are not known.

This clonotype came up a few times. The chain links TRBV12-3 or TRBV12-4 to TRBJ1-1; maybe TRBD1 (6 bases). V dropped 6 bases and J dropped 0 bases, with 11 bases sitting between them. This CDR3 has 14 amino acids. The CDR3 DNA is TGTGCCAGCAGAAGTACAGGGATGAACACTGAAGCTTTCTTT. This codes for CASRSTGMNTEAFF.

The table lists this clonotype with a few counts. CDR3 in amino acids: CSVEGVGGPGDTQYF. The CDR3 coding sequence is TGCAGCGTTGAAGGGGTGGGGGGGCCCGGAGATACGCAGTATTTT. V usage is TRBV29-1 and J usage is TRBJ2-3, with D maybe TRBD2 (7 bases). The CDR3 is 15 amino acids. Germline V gives CDR1 SQVTM, CDR2 ANQGSEA. Deletions cut 1 base from V and 5 bases from J, with 16 bases between.

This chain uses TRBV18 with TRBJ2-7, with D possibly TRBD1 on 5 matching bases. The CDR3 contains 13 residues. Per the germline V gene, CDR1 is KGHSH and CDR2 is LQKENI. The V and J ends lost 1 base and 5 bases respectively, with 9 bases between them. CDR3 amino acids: CASSPQGFNEQYF. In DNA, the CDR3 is TGTGCCAGCTCACCACAGGGGTTTAACGAGCAGTACTTC.

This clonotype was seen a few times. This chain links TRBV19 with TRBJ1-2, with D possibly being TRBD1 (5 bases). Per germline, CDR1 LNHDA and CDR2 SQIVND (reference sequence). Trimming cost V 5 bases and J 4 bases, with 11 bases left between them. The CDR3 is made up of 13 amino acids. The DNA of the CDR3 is TGTGCCAGTAGTCCCACTGGGACCTATGGCTACACCTTC. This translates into CASSPTGTYGYTF. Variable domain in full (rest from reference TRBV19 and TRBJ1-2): DGGITQSPKYLFRKEGQNVTLSCEQNLNHDAMYWYRQDPGQGLRLIYYSQIVNDFQKGDIAEGYSVSREKKESFPLTVTSAQKNPTAFYLCASSPTGTYGYTFGSGTRLTVV.

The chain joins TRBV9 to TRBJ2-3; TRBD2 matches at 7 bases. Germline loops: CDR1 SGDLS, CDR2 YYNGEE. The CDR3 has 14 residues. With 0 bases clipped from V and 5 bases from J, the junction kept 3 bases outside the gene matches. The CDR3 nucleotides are TGTGCCAGCAGCGTAGTGGGGGGGGTAGATACGCAGTATTTT. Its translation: CASSVVGGVDTQYF. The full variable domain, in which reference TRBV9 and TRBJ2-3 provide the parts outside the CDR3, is DSGVTQTPKHLITATGQRVTLRCSPRSGDLSVYWYQQSLDQGLQFLIQYYNGEERAKGNILERFSAQQFPDLHSELNLSSLELGDSALYFCASSVVGGVDTQYFGPGTRLTVL.

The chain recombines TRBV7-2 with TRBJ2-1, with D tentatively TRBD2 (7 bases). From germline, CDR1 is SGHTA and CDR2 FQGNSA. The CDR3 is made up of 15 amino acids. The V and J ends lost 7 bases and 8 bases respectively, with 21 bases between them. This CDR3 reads CASTPGASGLDEQFF. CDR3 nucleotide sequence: TGTGCCAGCACCCCGGGGGCTAGCGGCCTCGATGAGCAGTTCTTC.

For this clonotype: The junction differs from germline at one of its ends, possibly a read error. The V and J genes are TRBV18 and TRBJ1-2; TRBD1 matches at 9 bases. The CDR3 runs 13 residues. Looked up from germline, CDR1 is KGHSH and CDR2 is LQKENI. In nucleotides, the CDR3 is TGTGCCAGCTCGCCACAGGGGGCGGAAGGCTACACCTTC. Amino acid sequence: CASSPQGAEGYTF.

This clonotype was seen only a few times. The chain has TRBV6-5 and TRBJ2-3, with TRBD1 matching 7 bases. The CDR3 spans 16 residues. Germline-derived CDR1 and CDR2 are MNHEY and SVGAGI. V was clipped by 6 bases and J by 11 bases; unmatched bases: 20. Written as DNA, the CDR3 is TGTGCCAGCAGGCCCTCGGGACAGCGAGGACTCCAGGGGCAGTATTTT. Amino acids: CASRPSGQRGLQGQYF.

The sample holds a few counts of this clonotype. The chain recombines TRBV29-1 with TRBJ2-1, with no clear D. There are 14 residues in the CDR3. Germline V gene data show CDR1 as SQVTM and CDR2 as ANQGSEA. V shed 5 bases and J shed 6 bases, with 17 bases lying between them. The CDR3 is CSVHVRARINEQFF. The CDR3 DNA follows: TGCAGCGTTCATGTCCGAGCCCGGATCAATGAGCAGTTCTTC.

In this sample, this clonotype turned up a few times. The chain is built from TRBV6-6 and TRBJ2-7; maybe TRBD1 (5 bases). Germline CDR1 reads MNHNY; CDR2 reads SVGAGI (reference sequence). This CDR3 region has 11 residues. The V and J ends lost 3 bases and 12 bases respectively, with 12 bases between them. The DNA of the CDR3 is TGTGCCAGCAGTTATTCAGGGTCACCGTACTTC. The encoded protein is CASSYSGSPYF.

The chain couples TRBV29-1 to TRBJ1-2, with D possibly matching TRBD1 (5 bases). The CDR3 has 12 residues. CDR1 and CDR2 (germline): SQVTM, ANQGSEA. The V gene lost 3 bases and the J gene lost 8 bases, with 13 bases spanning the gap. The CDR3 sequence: CSVDPQGYGYTF. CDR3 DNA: TGCAGCGTTGACCCCCAGGGATACGGCTACACCTTC.

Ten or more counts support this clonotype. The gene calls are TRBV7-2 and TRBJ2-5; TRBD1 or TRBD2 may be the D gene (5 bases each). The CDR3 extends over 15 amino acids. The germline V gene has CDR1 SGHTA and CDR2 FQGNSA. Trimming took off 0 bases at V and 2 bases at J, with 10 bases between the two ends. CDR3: CASSLAPGQQETQYF. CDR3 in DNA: TGTGCCAGCAGCTTAGCGCCGGGGCAACAAGAGACCCAGTACTTC.

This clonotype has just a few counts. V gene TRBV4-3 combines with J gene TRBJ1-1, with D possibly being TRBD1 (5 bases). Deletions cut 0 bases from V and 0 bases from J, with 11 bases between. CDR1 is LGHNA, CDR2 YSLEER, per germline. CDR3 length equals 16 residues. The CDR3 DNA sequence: TGCGCCAGCAGCCAAGAAAGGGGATTTATGAACACTGAAGCTTTCTTT. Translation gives CASSQERGFMNTEAFF.

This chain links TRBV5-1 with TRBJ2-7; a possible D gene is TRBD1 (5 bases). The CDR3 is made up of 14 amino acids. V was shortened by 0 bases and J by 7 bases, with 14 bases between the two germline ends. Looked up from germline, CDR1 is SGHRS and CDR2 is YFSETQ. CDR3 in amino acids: CASSLGQGTTEQYF. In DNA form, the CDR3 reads TGCGCCAGCAGCTTGGGGCAGGGCACTACGGAGCAGTACTTC.

The DNA of the CDR3 is TGTGCCAGCAGCCCCACGGGGCGGGGGACTTACAATGAGCAGTTCTTC. It encodes CASSPTGRGTYNEQFF. The chain uses TRBV27 and TRBJ2-1, with 7 bases lining up with TRBD2. The CDR3 consists of 16 residues. V was clipped by 6 bases and J by 4 bases; unmatched bases: 12. Per germline, CDR1 MNHEY and CDR2 SMNVEV (reference sequence).

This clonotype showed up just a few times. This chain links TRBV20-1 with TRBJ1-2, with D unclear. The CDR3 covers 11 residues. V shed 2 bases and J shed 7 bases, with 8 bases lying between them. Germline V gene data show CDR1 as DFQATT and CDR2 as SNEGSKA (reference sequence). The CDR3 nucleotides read TGCAGTGCTAGATCGGGCCTTGGCTACACCTTC. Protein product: CSARSGLGYTF.

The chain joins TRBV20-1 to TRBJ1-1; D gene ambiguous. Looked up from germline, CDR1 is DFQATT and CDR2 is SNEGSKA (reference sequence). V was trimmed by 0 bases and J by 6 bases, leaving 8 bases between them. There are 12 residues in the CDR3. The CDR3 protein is CSARDAGPEAFF. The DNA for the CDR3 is TGCAGTGCTAGAGATGCGGGTCCTGAAGCTTTCTTT.

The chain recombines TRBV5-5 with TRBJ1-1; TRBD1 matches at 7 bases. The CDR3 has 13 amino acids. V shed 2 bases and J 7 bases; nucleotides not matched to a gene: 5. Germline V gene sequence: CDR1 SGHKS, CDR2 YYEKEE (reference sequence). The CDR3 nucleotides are TGTGCCAGCAGCTTCGACAGGGCTCATGAAGCTTTCTTT. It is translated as CASSFDRAHEAFF.

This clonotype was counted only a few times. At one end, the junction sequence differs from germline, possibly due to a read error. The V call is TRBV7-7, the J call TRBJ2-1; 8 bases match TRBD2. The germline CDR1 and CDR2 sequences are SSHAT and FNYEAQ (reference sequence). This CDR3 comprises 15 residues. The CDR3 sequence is CASSPSGSGYNEQFF. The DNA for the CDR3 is TGTGCTAGCAGTCCGAGCGGGAGTGGGTACAATGAGCAGTTCTTC.

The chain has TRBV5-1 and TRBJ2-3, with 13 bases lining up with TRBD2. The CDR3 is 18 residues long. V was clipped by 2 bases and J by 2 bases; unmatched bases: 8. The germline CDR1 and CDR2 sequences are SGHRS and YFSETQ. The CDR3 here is CASSLAGTSGALTDTQYF. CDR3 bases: TGCGCCAGCAGCTTAGCCGGGACTAGCGGGGCTCTCACAGATACGCAGTATTTT.

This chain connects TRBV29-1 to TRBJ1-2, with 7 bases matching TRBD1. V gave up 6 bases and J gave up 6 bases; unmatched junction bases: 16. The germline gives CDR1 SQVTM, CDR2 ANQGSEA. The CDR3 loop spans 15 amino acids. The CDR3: CSVSLESQGGNGYTF. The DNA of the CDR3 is TGCAGCGTCTCCCTCGAGTCCCAGGGGGGCAATGGCTACACCTTC. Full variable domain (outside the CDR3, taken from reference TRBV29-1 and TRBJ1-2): SAVISQKPSRDICQRGTSLTIQCQVDSQVTMMFWYRQQPGQSLTLIATANQGSEATYESGFVIDKFPISRPNLTFSTLTVSNMSPEDSSIYLCSVSLESQGGNGYTFGSGTRLTVV.

CDR3 bases: TGCGCCAGCAGCCAAGATGCCTCTAGAGATGGGAGCACAGATACGCAGTATTTT. Its protein product is CASSQDASRDGSTDTQYF. V is TRBV4-1 and J is TRBJ2-3, with no clear D. CDR1 is MGHRA and CDR2 is YSYEKL in the germline V gene. Deletions cut 0 bases from V and 0 bases from J, with 16 bases between. CDR3 size: 18 residues.

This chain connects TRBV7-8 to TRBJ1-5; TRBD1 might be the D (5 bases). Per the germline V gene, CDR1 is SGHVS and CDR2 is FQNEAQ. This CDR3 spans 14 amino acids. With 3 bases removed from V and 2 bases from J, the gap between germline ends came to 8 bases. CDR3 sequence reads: CASSFRERNQPQHF. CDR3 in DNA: TGTGCCAGCAGCTTCAGGGAGCGCAATCAGCCCCAGCATTTT. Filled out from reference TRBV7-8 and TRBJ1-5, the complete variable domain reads GAGVSQSPRYKVAKRGQDVALRCDPISGHVSLFWYQQALGQGPEFLTYFQNEAQLDKSGLPSDRFFAERPEGSVSTLKIQRTQQEDSAVYLCASSFRERNQPQHFGDGTRLSIL.

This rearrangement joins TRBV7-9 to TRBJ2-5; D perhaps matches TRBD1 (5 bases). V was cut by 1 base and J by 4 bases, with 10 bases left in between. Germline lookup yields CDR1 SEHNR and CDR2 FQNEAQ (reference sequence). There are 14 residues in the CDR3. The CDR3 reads CASSLEAGRETQYF. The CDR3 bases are TGTGCCAGCAGCTTAGAAGCAGGGCGAGAGACCCAGTACTTC.